This TCR beta chain was retrieved from a study of blood T cell repertoires in COVID-19 (dated by TCRdb to 2018 to 2021). About the study as a whole: Samples covering the acute and convalescent phases of COVID-19 were provided by collaborators in the United States, Italy and Spain. The material from the prospective study consisted of cDNA or gDNA derived from T cells, B-cell-depleted T cells, or PBMCs. Subjects who had been exposed to COVID-19, were actively infected with it, or had recovered from it provided the deeply sampled blood TCRbeta repertoires that made up the dataset. The repertoires were released in a freely available public database intended as a resource for research on the immune response to SARS-CoV-2. Samples were obtained from the ongoing ImmuneRACE study (first 160 participants) and from roughly 1,300 subjects provided by 6 global collaborators. Sample metadata almost always included a de-identified subject ID, COVID-19 status, age in years and sex. HLA class I and class II types, where available, came from metadata supplied by the sample provider rather than from assay-based typing.

Participants in the prospective study were enrolled through a virtual design, were aged roughly 18 to 90 years, and lived in some 24 United States geographic areas. To assign participants to cohorts, the prospective study relied on clinical history that participants themselves reported in a screening survey and a study questionnaire. ImmuneRACE Cohort 3 recovered participants were defined by two consecutive negative NP/OP PCR tests, healthcare professional clearance, or symptom resolution. In the prospective study, mobile phlebotomists collected whole blood, serum and a nasopharyngeal or oropharyngeal swab from each participant. Prospective study participants could optionally give additional blood draws and questionnaires over a roughly two-month period. Blood samples from the prospective study were shipped frozen or at room temperature prior to DNA extraction. Regarding this clone: Its antigen is still unknown. It has no much larger one-base neighbor in the sample; base qualities were not kept.

What the authors observed across the whole study: Clinical and demographic metadata were provided uncurated, with the amount varying by source and participant.

TCRbeta CDR3 regions were amplified from genomic DNA by means of the immunoSEQ Assay, a bias-controlled multiplex PCR. In the authors' own workflow: The number of nucleated cells in each sample was estimated from the amplification of reference gene primers within the assay. Sequence reads were collapsed and filtered to measure the absolute abundance of every unique TCRbeta CDR3 rearrangement. For each sample, productive Simpson clonality was calculated as the square root of Simpson's diversity index across productive rearrangements. Entries here come from immuneACCESS through TCRdb and include only in-frame sequences with V and J called. Some clones fail to appear in such tables; in the studies checked, an unresolved V gene covers under half of the shortfall, and the cause of the remainder is unknown. V and J calls and clone size come straight from that table; D and trimming were deduced from the DNA. Counted in this sample were about 230,000 clones; nearly 90% of them appeared once. Approximately 10% of the sample belongs to the ten largest clones.

Input material: PBMCs or T cells enriched from blood (not recorded which). The TCR originated in a man between 25 and 39 years old who had recovered from COVID-19.

In nucleotides, the sequence is TGTGCCAGCAGCCAACAGGGGGCCCCTGGAAACACCATATATTTT. It codes for CASSQQGAPGNTIYF. This chain is built from TRBV2 and TRBJ1-3; the central 9 bases match TRBD1. The germline V gene gives CDR1 as SNHLY and CDR2 as FYNNEI. Trimmed from V: 6 bases; trimmed from J: 2 bases; junction bases lacking a gene match: 5. Taken from cysteine to phenylalanine, the CDR3 has 15 residues. Just the 45-base CDR3 DNA is kept, in frame starting at base 1. Outside the CDR3, residues come from the reference TRBV2 and TRBJ1-3 proteins, so the full variable domain is: EPEVTQTPSHQVTQMGQEVILRCVPISNHLYFYWYRQILGQKVEFLVSFYNNEISEKSEIFDDQFSVERPDGSNFTLKIRSTKLEDSAMYFCASSQQGAPGNTIYFGEGSWLTVV.